The T cell receptor (beta chain) described here comes from a study of CD8 T cells in ankylosing spondylitis. The authors made TCR beta libraries by quantitative 5'-RACE with molecular barcodes. TCRdb reanalysed the 5' RACE reads using MiXCR and keeps one entry per CDR3 protein. Among under 300,000 distinct CDR3 sequences listed, approximately 10% were seen once. General study results and limits: Typical of ankylosing spondylitis blood, it appeared, was a TCR beta motif of eight highly homologous variants. Those disease-linked clones were CD8+; they were also relatively rare in peripheral blood.

At least ten counts were recorded for this clonotype. The antigen remains undetermined. The clonotype originates from a male donor with ankylosing spondylitis or in good health (not recorded which). The sample was blood, either unsorted or a sorted T cell fraction (not recorded which).

This CDR3 is CASSPGQDNSPLHF. The CDR3 nucleotides read TGTGCCAGCAGCCCGGGACAGGATAATTCACCCCTCCACTTT. The rearrangement uses TRBV11-2 and TRBJ1-6; 8 bases align to TRBD1. Germline CDR1 is SGHAT and CDR2 is FQNNGV. The CDR3 has 14 residues. V gave up 5 bases and J gave up 5 bases; unmatched junction bases: 2.